This T cell receptor beta chain was retrieved from a study of Ad26.COV2.S vaccination and SARS-CoV-2 variants. About this clone: Its specificity is unknown.

V lost 8 bases and J 3 bases, leaving 5 bases between the germline ends. The germline V gene has CDR1 SGHNT and CDR2 YENEEA. The CDR3 is 11 residues long. Study observations and caveats: Vaccinees reportedly had broad spike-specific CD8+ and CD4+ T cell responses.

Measured with immunoSEQ multiplex PCR; TCRdb has only the in-frame clones, and not every one. The repertoire holds some 340,000 clones, with around four fifths as singletons. Treatment defined: around 19 received Ad26.COV2.S at low or high dose, single or two shots; several received placebo; per-sample allocation not given. At day 63 after the first vaccine or placebo injection, samples were drawn. The sample was peripheral blood, taken in a trial of Ad26.COV2.S vaccine versus placebo. The source of this sequence is a person between 18 and 60 years old who received the Ad26.COV2.S COVID-19 vaccine or a placebo. The V call is TRBV11-3, the J call TRBJ2-1, with D unresolved. The CDR3 loop is CASGDYNEQFF. DNA of the CDR3: TGTGCCAGCGGGGACTACAATGAGCAGTTCTTC.